The entry that follows covers one TCR beta chain sequence. Its antigen is currently not known. Nothing much larger sits one base from this clone, and base qualities are not available. This sample was taken from a study of blood T cell repertoires in COVID-19 (dated by TCRdb to 2019 to 2021). Concerning the study at large: Samples covering the acute and convalescent phases of COVID-19 were provided by collaborators in the United States, Italy and Spain. The material from the prospective study consisted of cDNA or gDNA derived from T cells, B-cell-depleted T cells, or PBMCs. The repertoires were made available in a free public database intended to serve as a resource for research on the immune response to SARS-CoV-2. The samples were drawn from the first 160 participants of the ongoing ImmuneRACE study and from 1,254 subjects provided by 6 global collaborators. Where available, HLA class I and class II types were obtained from metadata supplied by the sample provider rather than from assay-based typing. Subjects who had been exposed to COVID-19, were actively infected with it, or had recovered from it provided the deeply sampled blood TCRbeta repertoires that made up the dataset. Sample metadata almost always included a de-identified subject ID, COVID-19 status, age in years and sex.

The immunoSEQ Assay, a bias-controlled multiplex PCR, was used to amplify TCRbeta CDR3 regions from genomic DNA. Under the source paper's analysis protocol: The number of nucleated cells in each sample was estimated by amplification of reference gene primers within the assay. To quantify the absolute abundance of each unique TCRbeta CDR3 rearrangement, sequence reads were collapsed and filtered. For each sample, productive Simpson clonality was calculated by taking the square root of Simpson's diversity index across productive rearrangements. Sourced from immuneACCESS, this table was stored by TCRdb with only in-frame sequences that have V and J called. A share of the clones is absent; for the studies checked, an unresolved V gene accounts for under half, and the remainder has no known explanation. D and trimming come from the DNA, and the V and J calls and clone size come from that table. The sample records about 260,000 clones, 88% of which are singletons. The top ten constitute over 0.55% of the sample.

Whole blood was collected in K2EDTA tubes by collaborating institutions according to the institutions' own protocols. For TCRbeta analysis, collaborators shipped samples as frozen whole blood, isolated PBMCs, or DNA extracted from either of those sample types. At the junction V is shortened by 5 bases and J by 1 base; bases outside the gene matches: 6. Via the germline V gene (reference sequence), CDR1 is MNHEY and CDR2 SMNVEV. Counted from cysteine to phenylalanine, this CDR3 has 16 amino acids. Only the CDR3 portion is preserved as DNA: 48 bases, with reading frame beginning at the first base. Broad study findings and their caveats: Clinical and demographic metadata were provided uncurated, with the amount varying by source and participant.

The chain links TRBV27 with TRBJ1-5; 9 bases in the junction line up with TRBD1. The material sequenced was peripheral blood. This TCR was sampled from a human donor in a cohort sampled during active COVID-19. DNA sequence: TGTGCCAGCAGTCCTCGGACAGGGGAGAGCAATCAGCCCCAGCATTTT. It is translated as CASSPRTGESNQPQHF.